A selection of T cell receptor beta chains follows, all from one sample in a study of cytomegalovirus exposure and HLA in healthy donors. Only in-frame clones appear in the TCRdb table, and some are missing; sequencing was by immunoSEQ multiplex PCR. The data show about 400,000 clones, 86% seen once. Material for sequencing was PBMCs. The source is a woman younger than 35 in good health and CMV-seronegative. CDR3s include the opening cysteine and the closing phenylalanine or tryptophan. D genes are given only for firm matches. The size field is filled for only some rows; it gives once, few, many or a size class.

>-|-|TRBV2|TRBJ1-3
TGTGCCAGCAGGGCAGGGGACTCTGGAAACACCATATATTTT
CASRAGDSGNTIYF
>TRBD2|few|TRBV7-2|TRBJ2-5
TGTGCCAGCAGCTCCCTAGCGGGGGAAGAGACCCAGTACTTC
CASSSLAGEETQYF
>TRBD2|-|TRBV28|TRBJ2-1
TGTGCCAGCAGTCCCCCCTCGGGACTAGCCGACTACAATGAGCAGTTCTTC
CASSPPSGLADYNEQFF
>-|-|TRBV4-1|TRBJ1-4
TGCGCCAGCAGCCTCACCGGGGGAGGAGGTGAAAAACTGTTTTTT
CASSLTGGGGEKLFF
>-|-|TRBV9|TRBJ2-7
TGTGCCAGCAGCGTCCAGGGCGCGGGATACGAGCAGTACTTC
CASSVQGAGYEQYF
>TRBD1|-|TRBV11-2|TRBJ2-7
TGTGCCAGCAGCTCGGGACAGGGGGTATCCTACGAGCAGTACTTC
CASSSGQGVSYEQYF
>-|-|TRBV2|TRBJ2-3
TGTGCCACCACTTACCGCACAGATACGCAGTATTTT
CATTYRTDTQYF
>-|-|TRBV7-9|TRBJ2-5
TGTGCCAGCAGCTTAATCGAAGAGACCCAGTACTTC
CASSLIEETQYF
>TRBD1|-|TRBV28|TRBJ2-2
TGTGCCACGACCGTACCCGGACAGGGGAGGGACGGGGAGCTGTTTTTT
CATTVPGQGRDGELFF
>TRBD2|few|TRBV9|TRBJ2-5
TGTGCCAGCAGCGTAGAGATAGCGGGGGAGACCCAGTACTTC
CASSVEIAGETQYF
>-|-|TRBV30|TRBJ1-2
TGTGCCTGGAGATCCGGCTATGGCTACACCTTC
CAWRSGYGYTF
>-|-|TRBV30|TRBJ1-2
TGTGCCTGGAGTGTCAGCTTCGGGGGACACACCTTC
CAWSVSFGGHTF
>-|-|TRBV4-1|TRBJ2-5
TGCGCCAGCAGCCAATACCCGCGGGCTATCCAAGAGACCCAGTACTTC
CASSQYPRAIQETQYF
>-|-|TRBV5-6|TRBJ1-1
TGTGCCAGCAGCTGGGCCGGCAACCTTGAAGCTTTCTTT
CASSWAGNLEAFF
>-|-|TRBV4-2|TRBJ2-1
TGTGCCAGCAGCCAAGGGAGCGGACGCTTGGGCAATGAGCAGTTCTTC
CASSQGSGRLGNEQFF
>TRBD1|-|TRBV2|TRBJ2-1
TGTGCCAACATCGGACAGGGACCTTACAATGAGCAGTTCTTC
CANIGQGPYNEQFF
>-|-|TRBV28|TRBJ2-3
TGTGCCAGCTCTGTTACAGGAGACACAGATACGCAGTATTTT
CASSVTGDTDTQYF
>-|-|TRBV27|TRBJ1-5
TGTGCCAGCAGTTTAAAGGGACTAGCTAATCAGCCCCAGCATTTT
CASSLKGLANQPQHF
>-|few|TRBV28|TRBJ1-2
TGTGCCAGCCAGACAGCGCCCTATGGCTACACCTTC
CASQTAPYGYTF
>TRBD1|-|TRBV5-1|TRBJ2-5
TGCGCCAGCAGCCCCTCGAGGGACAGGGATGTGTGGGAGACCCAGTACTTC
CASSPSRDRDVWETQYF
>TRBD1|once|TRBV6-5|TRBJ2-7
TGTGCCAGCAGTCTCTCAGGGGGCCAACACGAGCAGTACTTC
CASSLSGGQHEQYF
>-|-|TRBV6-6|TRBJ2-1
TGTGCCAGCAGCGGGCGGGCTTCCATTGAGCAGTTCTTC
CASSGRASIEQFF
>-|few|TRBV15|TRBJ2-2
TGTGCCACCAGCAGAGTTGGGGGCGTAAGGACCGGGGAGCTGTTTTTT
CATSRVGGVRTGELFF
>-|-|TRBV7-9|TRBJ2-7
TGTGCCAGCAGCTTAGGAACACCGACCTACGAGCAGTACTTC
CASSLGTPTYEQYF
>TRBD2|-|TRBV30|TRBJ2-1
TGTGCCTGGAGTCCGACTAGCACCTACAATGAGCAGTTCTTC
CAWSPTSTYNEQFF
>-|-|TRBV9|TRBJ2-3
TGTGCCAGCAGCCGGGGGATCTCCACAGATACGCAGTATTTT
CASSRGISTDTQYF
>-|-|TRBV4-1|TRBJ1-5
TGCGCCAGCAGCCAACCCGGGGGGGGAAGGGGCGGTCAGCCCCAGCATTTT
CASSQPGGGRGGQPQHF
>-|-|TRBV6-5|TRBJ1-2
TGTGCCAGCAGTTCAACGGTCCCTCCTTATGGCTACACCTTC
CASSSTVPPYGYTF
>-|-|TRBV5-8|TRBJ1-5
TGTGCCAGCAGCTTTGCAGGGCATAGCAATCAGCCCCAGCATTTT
CASSFAGHSNQPQHF
>-|few|TRBV30|TRBJ1-2
-
CAWSVGQGNTF
>TRBD1|-|TRBV6-1|TRBJ2-7
TGTGCCAGCAGTGTCCTGGGGGCAGGGGGCGAGCAGTACTTC
CASSVLGAGGEQYF
>TRBD2|-|TRBV7-7|TRBJ2-7
TGTGCCAGCAGCCCGGGGGGGACTAGCGGAACCTACGAGCAGTACTTC
CASSPGGTSGTYEQYF
>TRBD1|-|TRBV11-2|TRBJ2-2
TGTGCCAGCAGCTTAGAAGACAGGGTATTTAGAACCGGGGAGCTGTTTTTT
CASSLEDRVFRTGELFF
>TRBD1|-|TRBV6-5|TRBJ2-2
TGTGCCAGCAGTTACAGGGGGCGAACCGGGGAGCTGTTTTTT
CASSYRGRTGELFF
>TRBD1|-|TRBV10-2|TRBJ1-2
TGCGCCAGCAGGCGACAGGGTAACTATGGCTACACCTTC
CASRRQGNYGYTF